This section outlines one T cell receptor (beta chain) sequence together with its context. Its cognate antigen is unknown. The data derive from a study of PD-1 blockade in classical Hodgkin lymphoma. General observations from the study: There remain no defined causes for the repertoire differences, which possibly reflect disease activity or prior therapy.

Each patient experienced a relapse that followed autologous stem cell transplantation, and brentuximab vedotin exposure varied. Clones were sequenced by immunoSEQ multiplex PCR, and TCRdb holds only the in-frame ones, with some missing. The data show more than 35,000 clones, more than 65% seen once. The CDR3 consists of 13 residues. Germline CDR1 and CDR2: SNHLY and FYNNEI. V lost 6 bases to trimming and J lost 7 bases, with 12 bases between them. This clonotype was sampled from a human donor with classical Hodgkin lymphoma. The chain links TRBV2 to TRBJ1-4, with D tentatively TRBD1 (6 bases). The sequencing used peripheral blood mononuclear cells (PBMCs), collected before the second cycle of nivolumab. This CDR3 reads CASRAGDGEKLFF. In DNA, the CDR3 is TGTGCCAGCAGGGCAGGGGACGGTGAAAAACTGTTTTTT.